This T cell receptor (beta chain) was recorded in a study of identical twins. General study findings and limits: Beta out-of-frame twin sharing showed a weaker excess. Cord blood beta clonotypes that were abundant carried fewer insertions, and memory repertoires showed no such trend.

All donors were healthy, and all were Caucasian. Template switching added a universal primer binding site, and final cDNA carried unique molecular identifiers. TCRdb passed the 5' RACE reads through MiXCR, listing each CDR3 protein once. In the table there are around 490,000 distinct CDR3 sequences, over 12% of which are singletons. CDR3 length: 15 residues. V lost 8 bases to trimming and J lost 10 bases, with 26 bases between them. This clonotype was detected a few times. Antigen specificity is unknown. The sample was also linked to a second study, of yellow fever vaccine responses in identical twins.

Source material: CD4+ T cells sorted from blood. The V gene is TRBV12-3 or TRBV12-4, the J gene TRBJ2-5; D may be TRBD1 or TRBD2 (7 bases each). The clonotype originates from a woman aged 18 to 35 in good health. For the CDR3, the DNA is TGTGCCAGCGCCCCCGGCGGGAGTGATCAGGGGGGCCAGTACTTC. Translating gives CASAPGGSDQGGQYF.